This is a list of T cell receptor beta chains from one sample in a study of identical twins. TCRdb independently ran MiXCR on the 5' RACE reads; one entry per CDR3 protein. The sample has 690,000 or so distinct CDR3 sequences, 8.5% to 9% seen once. The same data also went into a second study, on yellow fever vaccine responses in identical twins.

Sequencing was performed on PBMCs. These receptors originate from a woman in her late teens or twenties in good health. Each CDR3 is given with its conserved first and last residue. Fields, in order: V gene, clone size, D gene, J gene, CDR3 DNA, CDR3 protein. A D gene is named only where the DNA matches it firmly. Some rows have no size entry. The others give once, few or many, or a class for an expanded clone.

TRBV20-1	many	NA	TRBJ1-5	TGCAGTGCTAGAGATCTGAGAGGTGTGGGGAGCAATCAGCCCCAGCATTTT	CSARDLRGVGSNQPQHF
TRBV20-1	NA	NA	TRBJ1-1	TGCAGTGCAGAATACCCTACGAGCACTGAAGCTTTCTTT	CSAEYPTSTEAFF
TRBV7-2	NA	TRBD2	TRBJ2-7	TGTGCCAGCAGCCCGCGGGGGCTAGCGGGGTTCTACGAGCAGTACTTC	CASSPRGLAGFYEQYF
TRBV29-1	NA	NA	TRBJ2-3	TGCAGCGCTGCCAGGGGGGGGGCAGATACGCAGTATTTT	CSAARGGADTQYF
TRBV10-2	few	TRBD2	TRBJ2-7	TGCGCCAGCAGTGGGGGGGGTGAAGAGCAGTACTTC	CASSGGGEEQYF
TRBV9	few	TRBD2	TRBJ2-5	TGTGCCAGCAGCGCCAGGGGACTAGCGGGGGGCCCAGAAGAGACCCAGTACTTC	CASSARGLAGGPEETQYF
TRBV20-1	NA	TRBD1	TRBJ2-2	TGCAGTGGGGTTGACAGGGGGAACACCGGGGAGCTGTTTTTT	CSGVDRGNTGELFF
TRBV7-3	few	NA	TRBJ2-2	TGTGCCAGTAACTCGGGGCAGGCGAACACCGGGGAGCTGTTTTTT	CASNSGQANTGELFF
TRBV14	few	NA	TRBJ1-6	TGTGCCAGCAGCCAGACCGGGACGGTCTATAATTCACCCCTCCACTTT	CASSQTGTVYNSPLHF
TRBV5-1	many	NA	TRBJ2-3	TGCGCCAGCAGCTCCGCCTACACAGATACGCAGTATTTT	CASSSAYTDTQYF
TRBV7-2	NA	NA	TRBJ2-1	TGTGCCAGCAGCTTAGGGGGGGGGCCTGGGAATGAGCAGTTCTTC	CASSLGGGPGNEQFF
TRBV29-1	few	NA	TRBJ1-4	TGCAGCGCGGACGGGGGCGGCGAAAAACTGTTTTTT	CSADGGGEKLFF
TRBV5-1	few	TRBD2	TRBJ2-1	TGCGCCAGCAGCTTGCGTTCGGGGGGATCCCGGGAGCAGTTCTTC	CASSLRSGGSREQFF
TRBV9	few	NA	TRBJ2-3	TGTGCCAGCAGCGTGAGTCAGGGGTGGATAGATACGCAGTATTTT	CASSVSQGWIDTQYF
TRBV4-3	NA	TRBD1	TRBJ2-7	TGCGCCAGCAGCCAGTGGGGACAGGGGGCGGCTAGCGAGCAGTACTTC	CASSQWGQGAASEQYF
TRBV11-2	many	NA	TRBJ2-1	TGTGCCAGCAGCTCTAGGGGCGGTTCGGGTGAGCAGTTCTTC	CASSSRGGSGEQFF
TRBV10-3	NA	NA	TRBJ2-5	TGTGCCATCAGTGGGGACTTTGGTGGAGGGACCCAGTACTTC	CAISGDFGGGTQYF
TRBV6-1	NA	NA	TRBJ1-1	TGTGCCAGCAGGCCCCCGGCAGGTATGAACACTGAAGCTTTCTTT	CASRPPAGMNTEAFF
TRBV12-3/TRBV12-4	many	NA	TRBJ2-3	TGTGCCAGCAGCCAACCAGGGCAAAATACGCAGTATTTT	CASSQPGQNTQYF
TRBV20-1	NA	TRBD1	TRBJ2-2	TGCAGTGCTAGAAAACAGGGGGTAGGGAACACCGGGGAGCTGTTTTTT	CSARKQGVGNTGELFF
TRBV2	many	NA	TRBJ2-3	TGTGCCAGCAGTCCTGGGACGGCCACAGATACGCAGTATTTT	CASSPGTATDTQYF
TRBV6-2/TRBV6-3	NA	TRBD2	TRBJ2-1	TGTGCCAGCAGTATTAGCGGGGAATACAATGAGCAGTTCTTC	CASSISGEYNEQFF
TRBV12-3/TRBV12-4	few	NA	TRBJ1-5	TGTGCCAGCAGTTTTGGGACGGGGAGCAATCAGCCCCAGCATTTT	CASSFGTGSNQPQHF
TRBV20-1	NA	TRBD1	TRBJ2-2	TGCAGTGCTAGAGTGGGGACAGCTAACACCGGGGAGCTGTTTTTT	CSARVGTANTGELFF
TRBV7-2	NA	NA	TRBJ1-5	TGTGCCAGCAGCTTTTCTCCAGGGTCTGATCAGCCCCAGCATTTT	CASSFSPGSDQPQHF
TRBV28	NA	TRBD1	TRBJ2-7	TGTGCCAGCAGTTGGCCCAAGGATTTCACCAAAGACAGGGGGCGTCCCTACGAGCAGTACTTC	CASSWPKDFTKDRGRPYEQYF
TRBV20-1	NA	TRBD1	TRBJ2-3	TGCAGTGCGTCCGACAGGGGAGAGGGTGATACGCAGTATTTT	CSASDRGEGDTQYF
TRBV10-1	few	TRBD1	TRBJ2-5	TGCGCCAGCAGCCCTACAGGGGGCTGGGAGACCCAGTACTTC	CASSPTGGWETQYF
TRBV6-5	many	TRBD1	TRBJ2-5	TGTGCCAGCAGTGCGGACAGGGTCACCCAGTACTTC	CASSADRVTQYF
TRBV20-1	few	TRBD2	TRBJ2-7	TGCAGTGCTAGAGATTTAGGCGGACTAGCGGCCTACGAGCAGTACTTC	CSARDLGGLAAYEQYF
TRBV11-2	NA	NA	TRBJ2-7	TGTGCCAGCAGCCGTGGACAGCTAGTCTACGAGCAGTACTTC	CASSRGQLVYEQYF
TRBV4-3	NA	NA	TRBJ2-6	TGCGCCAGCAGCCAACTTACAGGGGGGGTTGGGGCCAACGTCCTGACTTTC	CASSQLTGGVGANVLTF
TRBV6-1	NA	NA	TRBJ2-5	TGTGCCAGCAAAAGGGGGTCTCAAGAGACCCAGTACTTC	CASKRGSQETQYF
TRBV5-1	many	NA	TRBJ2-1	TGCGCCAGCAGCTTGGAGAGCCTCTACAATGAGCAGTTCTTC	CASSLESLYNEQFF
TRBV29-1	few	TRBD1	TRBJ1-2	TGCAGCGAAGACAGGGTTGACGGCTACACCTTC	CSEDRVDGYTF
TRBV5-5	few	TRBD1	TRBJ2-2	TGTGCCAGCAGCTTGGCGGCCGGGACAGGGCTTACCGGGGAGCTGTTTTTT	CASSLAAGTGLTGELFF
TRBV2	NA	TRBD2	TRBJ2-7	TGTGCCAGCAGTGAAGCGGGGGGGAGGTCCTACGAGCAGTACTTC	CASSEAGGRSYEQYF
TRBV20-1	many	TRBD2	TRBJ2-7	TGCAGTGCTAGGGAGCTAGCGGGAGACTCCTACGAGCAGTACTTC	CSARELAGDSYEQYF
TRBV30	few	TRBD1	TRBJ1-1	TGTGCCTGGAGGGACAGGGGGGGCACTGAAGCTTTCTTT	CAWRDRGGTEAFF
TRBV7-9	many	TRBD1	TRBJ2-7	TGTGCCAGCAGCCCTCAGGGGGCGAACTCCTACGAGCAGTACTTC	CASSPQGANSYEQYF
TRBV18	many	NA	TRBJ2-2	TGTGCCAGCTCACAGGAGAACACCGGGGAGCTGTTTTTT	CASSQENTGELFF
TRBV27	few	NA	TRBJ2-2	TGTGCCAGCAGTTTACAGCCGAACACCGGGGAGCTGTTTTTT	CASSLQPNTGELFF